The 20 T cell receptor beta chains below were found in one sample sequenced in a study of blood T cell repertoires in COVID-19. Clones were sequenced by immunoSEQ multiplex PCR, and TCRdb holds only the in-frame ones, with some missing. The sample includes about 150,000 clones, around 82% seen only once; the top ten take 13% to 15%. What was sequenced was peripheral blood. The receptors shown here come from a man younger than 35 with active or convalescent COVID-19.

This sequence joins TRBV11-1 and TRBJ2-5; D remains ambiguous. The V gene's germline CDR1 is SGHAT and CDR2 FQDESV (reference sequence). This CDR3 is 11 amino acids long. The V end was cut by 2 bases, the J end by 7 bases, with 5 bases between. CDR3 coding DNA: TGTGCCAGCAGCTTAACGGGGACCCAGTACTTC. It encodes CASSLTGTQYF.

CDR3 nucleotide sequence: TGTGCCAGCAGCCAGAACAGGGCCGACTCTGGAAACACCATATATTTT. The encoded protein is CASSQNRADSGNTIYF. The chain employs TRBV4-2 and TRBJ1-3; D may be TRBD1 (6 bases). V was cut by 3 bases and J by 0 bases, with 12 bases left in between. The CDR3 loop spans 16 amino acids. The V gene's germline CDR1 is LGHNA and CDR2 YNFKEQ.

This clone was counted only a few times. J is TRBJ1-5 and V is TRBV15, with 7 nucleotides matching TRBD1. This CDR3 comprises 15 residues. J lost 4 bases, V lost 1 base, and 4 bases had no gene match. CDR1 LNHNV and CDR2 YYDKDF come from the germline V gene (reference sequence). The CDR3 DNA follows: TGTGCCACCAGCAGAGGACAGGGCCCTAATCAGCCCCAGCATTTT. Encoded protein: CATSRGQGPNQPQHF.

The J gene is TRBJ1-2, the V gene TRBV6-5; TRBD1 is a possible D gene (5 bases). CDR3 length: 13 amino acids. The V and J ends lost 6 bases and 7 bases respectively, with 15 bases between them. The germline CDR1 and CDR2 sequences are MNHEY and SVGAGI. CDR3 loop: CASSPLGGFGYTF. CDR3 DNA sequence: TGTGCCAGCAGCCCCCTGGGGGGGTTTGGCTACACCTTC.

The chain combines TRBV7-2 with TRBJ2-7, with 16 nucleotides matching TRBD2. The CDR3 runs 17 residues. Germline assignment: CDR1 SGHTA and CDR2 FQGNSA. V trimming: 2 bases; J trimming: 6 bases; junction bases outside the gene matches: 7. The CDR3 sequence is CASSLTGLAGGRIEQYF. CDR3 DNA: TGTGCCAGCAGCTTAACGGGACTAGCGGGGGGGCGTATCGAGCAGTACTTC.

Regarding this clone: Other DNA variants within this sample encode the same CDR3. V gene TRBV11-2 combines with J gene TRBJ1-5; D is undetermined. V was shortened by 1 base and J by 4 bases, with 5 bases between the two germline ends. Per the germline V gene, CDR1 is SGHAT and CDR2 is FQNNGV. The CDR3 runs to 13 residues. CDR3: CASSLGVNQPQHF. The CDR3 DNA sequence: TGTGCCAGCAGCTTAGGAGTTAATCAGCCCCAGCATTTT.

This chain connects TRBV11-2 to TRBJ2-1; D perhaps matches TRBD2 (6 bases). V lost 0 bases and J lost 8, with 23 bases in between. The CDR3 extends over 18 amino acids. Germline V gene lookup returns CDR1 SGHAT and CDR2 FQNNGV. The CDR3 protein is CASSLDPRLGRPGYEQFF. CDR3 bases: TGTGCCAGCAGCTTAGATCCCAGACTAGGACGTCCCGGGTATGAGCAGTTCTTC.

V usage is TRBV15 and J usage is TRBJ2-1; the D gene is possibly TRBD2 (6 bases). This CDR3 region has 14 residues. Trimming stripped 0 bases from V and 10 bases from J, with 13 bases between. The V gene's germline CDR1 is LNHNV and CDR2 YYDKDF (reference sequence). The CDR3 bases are TGTGCCACCAGCAGAGATCTCGCGGGAACGGAGCAGTTCTTC. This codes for CATSRDLAGTEQFF.

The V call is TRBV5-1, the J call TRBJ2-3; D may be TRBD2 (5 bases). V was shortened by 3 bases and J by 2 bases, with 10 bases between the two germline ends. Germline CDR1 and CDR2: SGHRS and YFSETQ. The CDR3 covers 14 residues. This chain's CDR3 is CASSWRSSTDTQYF. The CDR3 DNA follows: TGCGCCAGCAGCTGGAGGTCCTCCACAGATACGCAGTATTTT.

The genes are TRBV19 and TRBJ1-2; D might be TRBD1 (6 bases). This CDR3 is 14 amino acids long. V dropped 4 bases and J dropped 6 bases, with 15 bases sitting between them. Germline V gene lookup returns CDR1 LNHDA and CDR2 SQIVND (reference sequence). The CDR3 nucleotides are TGTGCCAGTAGTAGTGGGCGGGGGCTGGATGGCTACACCTTC. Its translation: CASSSGRGLDGYTF.

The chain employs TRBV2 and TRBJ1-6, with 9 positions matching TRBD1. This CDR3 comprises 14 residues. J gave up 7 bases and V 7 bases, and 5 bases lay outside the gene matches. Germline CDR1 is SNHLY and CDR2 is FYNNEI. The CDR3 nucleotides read TGTGCCAGCACCTTACAGGGGGCCAATTCACCCCTCCACTTT. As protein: CASTLQGANSPLHF. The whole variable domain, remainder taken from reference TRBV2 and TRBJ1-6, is EPEVTQTPSHQVTQMGQEVILRCVPISNHLYFYWYRQILGQKVEFLVSFYNNEISEKSEIFDDQFSVERPDGSNFTLKIRSTKLEDSAMYFCASTLQGANSPLHFGNGTRLTVT.

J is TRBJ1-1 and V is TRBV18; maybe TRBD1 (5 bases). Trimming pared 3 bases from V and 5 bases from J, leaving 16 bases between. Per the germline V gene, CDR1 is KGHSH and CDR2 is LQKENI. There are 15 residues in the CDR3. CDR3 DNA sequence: TGTGCCAGCTCACCGGCAGGGAGGTTAGGAACTGAAGCTTTCTTT. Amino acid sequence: CASSPAGRLGTEAFF.

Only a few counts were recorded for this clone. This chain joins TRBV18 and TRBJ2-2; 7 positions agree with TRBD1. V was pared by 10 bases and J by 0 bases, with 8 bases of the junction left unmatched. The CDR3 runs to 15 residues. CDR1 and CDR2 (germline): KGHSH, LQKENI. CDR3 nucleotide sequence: TGTGCCACCCGACCGGGACAGACGAACACCGGGGAGCTGTTTTTT. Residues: CATRPGQTNTGELFF. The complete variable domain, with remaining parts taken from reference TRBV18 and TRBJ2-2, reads NAGVMQNPRHLVRRRGQEARLRCSPMKGHSHVYWYRQLPEEGLKFMVYLQKENIIDESGMPKERFSAEFPKEGPSILRIQQVVRGDSAAYFCATRPGQTNTGELFFGEGSRLTVL.

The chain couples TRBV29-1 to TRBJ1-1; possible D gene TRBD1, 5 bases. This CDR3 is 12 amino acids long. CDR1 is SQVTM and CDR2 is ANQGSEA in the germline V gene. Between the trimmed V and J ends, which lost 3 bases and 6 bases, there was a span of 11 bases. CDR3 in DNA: TGCAGCGTTGAGGGGAAAGGGGCTGAAGCTTTCTTT. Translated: CSVEGKGAEAFF.

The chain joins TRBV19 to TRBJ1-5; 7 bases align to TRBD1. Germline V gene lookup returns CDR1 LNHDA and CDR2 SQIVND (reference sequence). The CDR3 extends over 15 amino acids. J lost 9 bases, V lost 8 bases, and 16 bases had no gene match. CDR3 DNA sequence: TGTGCCAGTGCTGTCGGACAGGCGGGCGGCGGGCCCCAGCATTTT. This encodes CASAVGQAGGGPQHF.

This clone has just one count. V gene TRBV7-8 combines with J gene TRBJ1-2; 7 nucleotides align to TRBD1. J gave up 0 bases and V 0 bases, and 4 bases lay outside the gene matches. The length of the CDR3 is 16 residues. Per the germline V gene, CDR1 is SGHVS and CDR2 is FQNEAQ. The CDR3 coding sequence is TGTGCCAGCAGCTTAGCGCGGGACAGCGCTAACTATGGCTACACCTTC. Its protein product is CASSLARDSANYGYTF.

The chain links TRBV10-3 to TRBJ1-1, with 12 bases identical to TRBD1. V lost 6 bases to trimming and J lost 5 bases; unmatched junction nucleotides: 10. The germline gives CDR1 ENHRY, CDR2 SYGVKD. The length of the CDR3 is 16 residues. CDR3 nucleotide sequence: TGTGCCATCAGCCCGGGACAGGGGGCATTGAGTACTGAAGCTTTCTTT. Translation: CAISPGQGALSTEAFF.

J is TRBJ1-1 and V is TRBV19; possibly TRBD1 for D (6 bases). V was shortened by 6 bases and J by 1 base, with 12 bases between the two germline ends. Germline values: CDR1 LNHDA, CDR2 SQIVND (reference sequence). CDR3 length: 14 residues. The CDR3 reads CASSPQGGNTEAFF. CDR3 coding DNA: TGTGCCAGTAGCCCACAGGGCGGGAACACTGAAGCTTTCTTT.

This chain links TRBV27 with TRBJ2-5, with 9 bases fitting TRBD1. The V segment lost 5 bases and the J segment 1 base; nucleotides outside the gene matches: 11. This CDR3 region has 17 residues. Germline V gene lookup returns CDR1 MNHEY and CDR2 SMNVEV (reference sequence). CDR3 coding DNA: TGTGCCAGCAGTCCAATTTGGACAGGGGAGGGCCAAGAGACCCAGTACTTC. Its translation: CASSPIWTGEGQETQYF.

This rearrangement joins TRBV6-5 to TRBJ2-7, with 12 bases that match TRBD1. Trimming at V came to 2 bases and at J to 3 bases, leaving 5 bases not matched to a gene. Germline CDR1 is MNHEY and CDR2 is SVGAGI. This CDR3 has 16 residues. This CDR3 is CASSYAGQGALYEQYF. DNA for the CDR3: TGTGCCAGCAGTTACGCGGGACAGGGGGCTCTCTACGAGCAGTACTTC.